This T cell receptor (beta chain) was identified in a study of T-cell memory formation after mild COVID-19. Concerning this clonotype: Antigen: not known.

Overall study findings and caveats: Clones contracting over day 15 to 85 were CD4/CD8 balanced, with later expanders leaning CD4+. Mainly CM and EM harbored the contracting CD4+ clones; mainly EMRA harbored the CD8+ ones.

Per germline, CDR1 SGHTA and CDR2 FQGNSA. Deletions cut 0 bases from V and 7 bases from J, with 12 bases between. This CDR3 spans 15 amino acids. TCRalpha and TCRbeta libraries used 5'RACE with constant-segment primers and UMIs. In TCRdb, the 5' RACE reads were re-called with MiXCR into one record per CDR3 protein. Of just over 400,000 distinct CDR3 sequences in the sample, more than 20% are singletons; the top ten hold about 12%. The chain links TRBV7-2 to TRBJ2-2, with D tentatively TRBD1 (6 bases). Sequencing was done on a sample of PBMCs or a T cell subset sorted from them (not recorded which). The TCR sequence derives from an adult woman who had mild COVID-19 (a few samples of this study predate the infection). Cell type and time point are not known. DNA of the CDR3: TGTGCCAGCAGCTTAGCCTTCGACAGGTTCGGGGAGCTGTTTTTT. The encoded protein is CASSLAFDRFGELFF.